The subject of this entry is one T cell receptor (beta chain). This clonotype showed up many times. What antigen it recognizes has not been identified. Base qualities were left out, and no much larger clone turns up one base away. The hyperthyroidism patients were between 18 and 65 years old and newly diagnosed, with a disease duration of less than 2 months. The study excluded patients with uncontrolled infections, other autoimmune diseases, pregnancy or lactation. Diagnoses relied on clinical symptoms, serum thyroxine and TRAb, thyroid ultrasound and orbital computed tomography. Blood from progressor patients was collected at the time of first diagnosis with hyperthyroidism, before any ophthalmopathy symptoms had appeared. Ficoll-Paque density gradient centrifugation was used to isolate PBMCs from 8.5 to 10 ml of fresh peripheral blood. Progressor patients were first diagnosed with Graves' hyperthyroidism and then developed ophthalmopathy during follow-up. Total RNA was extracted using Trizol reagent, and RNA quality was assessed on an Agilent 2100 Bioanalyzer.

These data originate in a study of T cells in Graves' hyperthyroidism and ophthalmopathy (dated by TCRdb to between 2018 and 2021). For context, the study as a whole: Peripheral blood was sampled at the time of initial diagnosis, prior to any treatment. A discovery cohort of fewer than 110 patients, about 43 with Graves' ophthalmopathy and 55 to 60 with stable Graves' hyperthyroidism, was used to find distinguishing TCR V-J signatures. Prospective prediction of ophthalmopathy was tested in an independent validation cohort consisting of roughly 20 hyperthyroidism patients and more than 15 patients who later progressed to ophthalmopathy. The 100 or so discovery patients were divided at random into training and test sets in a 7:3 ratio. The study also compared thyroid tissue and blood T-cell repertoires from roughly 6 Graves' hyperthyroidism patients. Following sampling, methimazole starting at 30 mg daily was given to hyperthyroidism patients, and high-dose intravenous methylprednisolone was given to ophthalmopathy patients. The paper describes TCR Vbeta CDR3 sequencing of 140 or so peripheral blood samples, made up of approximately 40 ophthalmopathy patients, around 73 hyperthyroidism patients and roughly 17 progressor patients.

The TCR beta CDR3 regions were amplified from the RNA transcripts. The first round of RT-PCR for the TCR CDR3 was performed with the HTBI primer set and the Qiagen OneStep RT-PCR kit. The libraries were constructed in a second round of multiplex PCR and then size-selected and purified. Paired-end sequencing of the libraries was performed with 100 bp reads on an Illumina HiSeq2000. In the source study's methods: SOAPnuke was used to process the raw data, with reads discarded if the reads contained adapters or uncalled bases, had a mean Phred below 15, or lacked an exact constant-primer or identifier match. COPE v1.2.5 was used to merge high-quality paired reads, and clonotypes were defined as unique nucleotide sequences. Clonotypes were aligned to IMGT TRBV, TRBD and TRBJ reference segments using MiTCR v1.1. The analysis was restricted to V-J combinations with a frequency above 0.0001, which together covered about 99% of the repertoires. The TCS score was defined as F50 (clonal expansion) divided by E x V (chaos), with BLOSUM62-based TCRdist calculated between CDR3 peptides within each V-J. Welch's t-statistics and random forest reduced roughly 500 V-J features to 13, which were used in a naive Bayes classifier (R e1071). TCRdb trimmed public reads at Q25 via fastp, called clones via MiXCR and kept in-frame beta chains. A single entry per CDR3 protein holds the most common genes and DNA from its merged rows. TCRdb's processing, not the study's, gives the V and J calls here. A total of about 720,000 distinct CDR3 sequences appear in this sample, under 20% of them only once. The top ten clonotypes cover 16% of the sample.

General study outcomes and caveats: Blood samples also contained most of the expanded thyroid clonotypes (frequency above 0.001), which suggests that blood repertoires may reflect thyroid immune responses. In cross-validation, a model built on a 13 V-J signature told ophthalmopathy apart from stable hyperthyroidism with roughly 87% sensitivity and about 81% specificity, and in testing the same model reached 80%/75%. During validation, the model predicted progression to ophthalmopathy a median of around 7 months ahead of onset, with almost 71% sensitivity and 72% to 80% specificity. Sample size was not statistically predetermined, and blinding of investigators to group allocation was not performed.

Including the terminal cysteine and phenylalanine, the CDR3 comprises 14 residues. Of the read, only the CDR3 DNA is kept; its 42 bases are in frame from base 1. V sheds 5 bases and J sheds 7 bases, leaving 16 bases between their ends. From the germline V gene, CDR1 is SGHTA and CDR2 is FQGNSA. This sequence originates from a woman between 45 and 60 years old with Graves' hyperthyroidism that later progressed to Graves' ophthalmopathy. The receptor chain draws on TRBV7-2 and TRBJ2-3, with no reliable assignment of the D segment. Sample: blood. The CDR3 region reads CASSIGLVANTQYF. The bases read TGTGCCAGCAGCATAGGGTTAGTCGCTAATACGCAGTATTTT.